This T cell receptor beta chain was found in a study of cytomegalovirus exposure and HLA in healthy donors. Study details: A prior analysis found around 110 million unique TCR beta sequences from approximately 190 million T cells. The Caucasian-associated ancestry cluster held around four fifths of around 380 genotyped donors.

This clone was seen a handful of times. The antigen is not known. PCR primers comprised 60 Vbeta and 13 Jbeta primers. Profiling relied on immunoSEQ multiplex PCR, and the TCRdb table lists in-frame clones only, not all of them. Of some 80,000 clones listed, less than 80% were seen once; the top ten hold roughly an eighth. Study findings and constraints: Presence/absence analyses treated sequencing depth as roughly uniform across donors. Earlier analysis yielded a pattern in which most TCR beta V segments were productive about 87% or about 30% of the time.

Trimming cost V 3 bases and J 4 bases, with 8 bases left between them. This CDR3 is 13 amino acids long. CDR1 and CDR2 from the germline V gene are SGHKS and YYEKEE (reference sequence). This clonotype originated in a human donor in good health. The sample consisted of PBMCs. The J gene is TRBJ2-1, the V gene TRBV5-5; D may be TRBD2 (5 bases). CDR3 coding DNA: TGTGCCAGCAGCTCCGGACTGTACAATGAGCAGTTCTTC. Residues: CASSSGLYNEQFF.